A selection of T cell receptor beta chains follows, all from one sample in a study of blood T cell repertoires in COVID-19. This table comes from immunoSEQ multiplex PCR, and its TCRdb copy is limited to in-frame clones, with some not included. The sample carries just over 150,000 clones, over 75% recorded once. The sequenced sample was PBMCs or T cells enriched from blood (not recorded which). The source is a woman aged 50 to 65 who had recovered from COVID-19. The CDR3 runs from the conserved cysteine through the conserved F or W.

j_call: TRBJ1-5; v_call: TRBV7-9; cdr3_aa: CASSLVGTGVSGQPQHF
j_call: TRBJ2-1; v_call: TRBV2; cdr3_aa: CASIGGSGRNSYNEQFF
j_call: TRBJ1-1; v_call: TRBV14; cdr3_aa: CASSQPYGQGSSFF
j_call: TRBJ2-7; v_call: TRBV5-1; cdr3_aa: CASSLLSGDHEQYF
j_call: TRBJ1-2; v_call: TRBV19; cdr3_aa: CASSIPSGTGGNGYTF
j_call: TRBJ1-1; v_call: TRBV6-5; cdr3_aa: CASTGPMNTEAFF
j_call: TRBJ2-7; v_call: TRBV5-4; cdr3_aa: CASSGTGSDYYEQYF
j_call: TRBJ1-3; v_call: TRBV19; cdr3_aa: CASMAPDSGNTIYF
j_call: TRBJ2-2; v_call: TRBV7-2; cdr3_aa: CASSLGGESGELFF
j_call: TRBJ2-1; v_call: TRBV30; cdr3_aa: CAWSRGGQINEQFF
j_call: TRBJ2-3; v_call: TRBV3-1/TRBV3-2; cdr3_aa: CASSNRNPGGSTSTDTQYF
j_call: TRBJ2-6; v_call: TRBV9; cdr3_aa: CASSVAGSGANVLTF
j_call: TRBJ1-1; v_call: TRBV6-5; cdr3_aa: CASSPRRDTEAFF
j_call: TRBJ1-6; v_call: TRBV7-2; cdr3_aa: CASSFPGGNSPLHF
j_call: TRBJ1-2; v_call: TRBV11-1; cdr3_aa: CASSLGGDTINYGYTF
j_call: TRBJ1-6; v_call: TRBV6-2/TRBV6-3; cdr3_aa: CASSYSGQGTGSPLHF
j_call: TRBJ1-4; v_call: TRBV5-8; cdr3_aa: CASSPDRTRSEKLFF
j_call: TRBJ2-1; v_call: TRBV19; cdr3_aa: CASTRGGGNEQFF
j_call: TRBJ1-1; v_call: TRBV5-1; cdr3_aa: CASSLDRGDTEAFF
j_call: TRBJ1-6; v_call: TRBV5-1; cdr3_aa: CASSLSGEDGSPLHF
j_call: TRBJ2-7; v_call: TRBV6-2/TRBV6-3; cdr3_aa: CASSYSARDSGPYEQYF
j_call: TRBJ1-1; v_call: TRBV12-3/TRBV12-4; cdr3_aa: CASGLPSNTEAFF
j_call: TRBJ1-5; v_call: TRBV15; cdr3_aa: CATSRDRGVQPQHF
j_call: TRBJ1-5; v_call: TRBV15; cdr3_aa: CATSRFEPGANQPQHF
j_call: TRBJ2-4; v_call: TRBV14; cdr3_aa: CASSPGQGFKNIQYF
j_call: TRBJ2-3; v_call: TRBV11-3; cdr3_aa: CASSFVQGTDTQYF
j_call: TRBJ1-4; v_call: TRBV4-3; cdr3_aa: CASSLELPGQVSLGEKLFF
j_call: TRBJ1-1; v_call: TRBV19; cdr3_aa: CASSLAQGNTEAFF
j_call: TRBJ1-1; v_call: TRBV7-6; cdr3_aa: CASSTKEGTEAFF
j_call: TRBJ2-3; v_call: TRBV7-9; cdr3_aa: CASSLVAKSTDTQYF
j_call: TRBJ2-2; v_call: TRBV7-3; cdr3_aa: CASNTGGAGTGELFF
j_call: TRBJ1-1; v_call: TRBV5-1; cdr3_aa: CASSLDPGAITEAFF
j_call: TRBJ1-3; v_call: TRBV19; cdr3_aa: CASSLLPGLSSGNTIYF
j_call: TRBJ2-7; v_call: TRBV9; cdr3_aa: CASSVAQGPTYEQYF
j_call: TRBJ2-3; v_call: TRBV3-1/TRBV3-2; cdr3_aa: CASSFTGVRTDTQYF
j_call: TRBJ1-5; v_call: TRBV7-9; cdr3_aa: CASSHGQSNQPQHF
j_call: TRBJ2-6; v_call: TRBV27; cdr3_aa: CASGTGSGANVLTF
j_call: TRBJ2-1; v_call: TRBV7-6; cdr3_aa: CASSLAQIMTGGPYNEQFF
j_call: TRBJ1-1; v_call: TRBV19; cdr3_aa: CASSMLGGNTEAFF
j_call: TRBJ2-4; v_call: TRBV5-5; cdr3_aa: CASSFVGTGVAKNIQYF
j_call: TRBJ2-1; v_call: TRBV20-1; cdr3_aa: CSALEVEQFF
j_call: TRBJ1-6; v_call: TRBV5-5; cdr3_aa: CASSFTGSSYNSPLHF
j_call: TRBJ1-1; v_call: TRBV27; cdr3_aa: CASSLSPTSTEAFF
j_call: TRBJ1-5; v_call: TRBV28; cdr3_aa: CASSLAVVNQPQHF
j_call: TRBJ2-3; v_call: TRBV11-3; cdr3_aa: CASRHQTDTQYF
j_call: TRBJ2-1; v_call: TRBV5-6; cdr3_aa: CASSRQVYNEQFF
j_call: TRBJ1-1; v_call: TRBV6-5; cdr3_aa: CASSYSWANTEAFF